This entry lists 5 T cell receptor beta chains sequenced from one sample in a study of spatial heterogeneity in lung cancer. Findings and caveats of the study: The number of expanded tumor alpha and beta chains correlated with mutation number.

For these receptors, no antigen is known. TCRdb reanalysed the 5' RACE reads using MiXCR and keeps one entry per CDR3 protein. The sample includes fewer than 15,000 distinct CDR3 sequences, around 5.4% of them seen just once. Time point denoted: sample taken at primary tumor resection. The specimen was lung tumor tissue, collected at surgery. The receptor set was obtained from a female donor with early-stage non-small cell lung cancer.

This clonotype has only a few counts. The library was prepared for alpha chains; this beta chain is a stray read, so its frequency means little. The genes are TRBV7-3 and TRBJ2-5; tentatively, D is TRBD1 or TRBD2 (5 bases each). The germline V and J ends were trimmed by 4 bases and 5 bases, with 17 bases remaining between them. CDR3 size: 15 residues. Germline V CDR1 and CDR2: SGHTA, FQGTGA. The CDR3 protein is CASSSTGTWGETQYF. DNA for the CDR3: TGTGCCAGCAGCTCTACAGGCACCTGGGGGGAGACCCAGTACTTC.

This clonotype appeared many times. Because the library targeted alpha chains, this beta chain is an off-target read whose size means little. This chain joins TRBV4-2 and TRBJ2-5; 8 positions agree with TRBD2. The CDR3 contains 15 residues. Germline CDR1 LGHNA, CDR2 YNFKEQ. The V gene end was trimmed by 2 bases and the J gene end by 5 bases; junction bases not matched to a gene: 7. The CDR3 here is CASSQQTRGVETQYF. The CDR3 DNA follows: TGTGCCAGCAGCCAACAGACGCGGGGGGTGGAGACCCAGTACTTC.

This clonotype was seen at least ten times. The library was built for alpha chains, so this beta chain is an off-target read and its size means little. V gene TRBV6-6 combines with J gene TRBJ2-2, with unresolved D. The germline V gene has CDR1 MNHNY and CDR2 SVGAGI (reference sequence). V gave up 5 bases and J gave up 1 base, with 11 bases separating them. The CDR3 sequence is 15 residues long. CDR3 sequence: CASSNPDGNTGELFF. The CDR3 bases are TGTGCCAGCAGTAATCCCGACGGGAACACCGGGGAGCTGTTTTTT.

This clonotype was recorded at least ten times. Found in a library prepared for alpha chains, this beta chain is an off-target read, and its abundance has little meaning. J is TRBJ1-1 and V is TRBV15; D is undetermined. There are 13 residues in the CDR3. V gave up 0 bases and J gave up 6 bases, with 8 bases separating them. Germline assignment: CDR1 LNHNV and CDR2 YYDKDF (reference sequence). DNA of the CDR3: TGTGCCACCAGCAGAGATTTGCGGCCTGAAGCTTTCTTT. This encodes CATSRDLRPEAFF.

There are many counts of this clonotype. For a library built for alpha chains, this beta chain is a stray read; little rests on its size. This rearrangement joins TRBV7-2 to TRBJ1-2, with D hard to call. V was pared by 4 bases and J by 4 bases, with 13 bases between. Germline CDR1 is SGHTA and CDR2 is FQGNSA. The CDR3 has 14 amino acids. The chain's CDR3 is CASSSYGGIYGYTF. The CDR3 region has the DNA TGTGCCAGCAGCTCCTATGGTGGGATCTATGGCTACACCTTC.